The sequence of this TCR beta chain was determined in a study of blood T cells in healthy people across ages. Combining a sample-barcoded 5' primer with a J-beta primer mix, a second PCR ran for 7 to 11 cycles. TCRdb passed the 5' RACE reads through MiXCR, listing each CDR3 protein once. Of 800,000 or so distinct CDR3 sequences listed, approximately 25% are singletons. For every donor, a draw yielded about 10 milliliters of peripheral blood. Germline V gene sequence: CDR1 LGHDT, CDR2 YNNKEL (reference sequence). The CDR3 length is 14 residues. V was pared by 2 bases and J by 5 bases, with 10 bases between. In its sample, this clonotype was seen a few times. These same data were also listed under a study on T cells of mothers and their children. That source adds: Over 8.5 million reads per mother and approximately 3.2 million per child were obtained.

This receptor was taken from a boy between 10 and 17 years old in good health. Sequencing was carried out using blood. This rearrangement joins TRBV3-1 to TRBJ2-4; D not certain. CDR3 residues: CASSQRAQENIQYF. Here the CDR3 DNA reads TGTGCCAGCAGCCAAAGGGCCCAAGAAAACATTCAGTACTTC.